This T cell receptor beta chain stems from a study of blood T cell repertoires in COVID-19. As for the study in general: The United States, Italy and Spain provided the acute and convalescent COVID-19 samples. PBMCs, B-cell-depleted T cells, or T cells provided the cDNA or gDNA that made up the material.

As originally analysed: Amplification of reference gene primers provided the estimated nucleated cell counts. TCRdb keeps only in-frame clones here, not all; method: immunoSEQ multiplex PCR. V and J calls and clone size are given by that table; D and trimming were obtained from the DNA. The table records some 58,000 clones, 80% to 95% of them present only once. The V and J ends lost 5 bases and 2 bases respectively, with 4 bases between them. The CDR3 runs 11 residues. Germline V gene lookup returns CDR1 SGHAT and CDR2 FQNNGV. This receptor was taken from a man aged 45-65 years with active COVID-19. The rearrangement uses TRBV11-2 and TRBJ2-7; D remains unclear. Sequencing was done on a sample of peripheral blood. CDR3 in amino acids: CASSRAYEQYF. The DNA of the CDR3 is TGTGCCAGCAGCCGCGCCTACGAGCAGTACTTC.